The T cell receptor (beta chain) under discussion was sequenced for a study of beta chain features in type 1 diabetes. Points from the study as a whole: Patients' naive, central memory and regulatory TCRB repertoires appeared more alike than those of healthy donors. PCR might show a preference for shorter templates, equally across patients and controls. Since sequencing was performed on cDNA, cells with high TCR expression could be over-represented.

The entirety of the isolated RNA underwent reverse transcription, so expressed TCRB transcripts were sequenced. Naive, central memory and regulatory T cell samples yielded around 3.6 million reads on average. Profiled with immunoSEQ multiplex PCR; TCRdb holds only in-frame clones, not every one. The sample gives 450,000 or so clones, roughly 11% of which show up once; 0.04% to 0.05% is in the top ten. For this clone: As yet, its antigen is unknown.

Trimming left V 7 bases short and J 0 bases short, with 14 bases between. Germline V gene data show CDR1 as SGHDT and CDR2 as YYEEEE. CDR3 length equals 14 residues. The sequenced sample was naive CD4+ T cells from blood. The genes are TRBV5-6 and TRBJ2-7; unclear D gene. The receptor was derived from a woman in her late teens or twenties in good health. The CDR3 bases are TGTGCCAGCGGAGAGGTAGACCGCTCCTACGAGCAGTACTTC. This translates into CASGEVDRSYEQYF.